These 30 T cell receptor beta chains share one sample of origin, sequenced in a study of blood T cells in healthy people across ages. Alongside a J-beta primer mix, a sample-barcoded 5' primer served in a second PCR lasting 7 to 11 cycles. TCRdb reprocessed the 5' RACE reads via MiXCR and lists one record per CDR3 protein. Among about 1 million distinct CDR3 sequences listed, under 45% were seen once. The sequenced sample was blood. The receptor set was obtained from a woman aged 55-70 years in good health.

V and J are TRBV20-1 and TRBJ2-3; TRBD2 aligns across 7 bases. Germline-derived CDR1 and CDR2 are DFQATT and SNEGSKA (reference sequence). This CDR3 region has 16 residues. V lost 3 bases to trimming and J lost 0 bases; unmatched junction nucleotides: 9. CDR3 amino acids: CSASGGRVPSTDTQYF. DNA for the CDR3: TGCAGTGCTAGTGGGGGGAGGGTTCCTAGCACAGATACGCAGTATTTT.

This clonotype occurred a few times. CDR3 residues: CASSYSIDTQEGEQYF. In DNA, the CDR3 is TGTGCCAGCAGTTACTCGATTGACACACAGGAGGGCGAGCAGTACTTC. The V gene is TRBV6-2 or TRBV6-3, the J gene TRBJ2-7, with D perhaps matching TRBD2 (6 bases). This CDR3 spans 16 amino acids. Germline loops: CDR1 MNHEY, CDR2 SVGEGT. V lost 0 bases to trimming and J lost 6 bases, with 18 bases between them.

The chain carries TRBV4-1 and TRBJ2-1, with no clear D. Germline assignment: CDR1 MGHRA and CDR2 YSYEKL. V shed 1 base and J shed 9 bases, with 13 bases lying between them. The CDR3 contains 14 residues. CDR3 amino acids: CASSQGASITEQFF. CDR3 DNA: TGCGCCAGCAGCCAAGGGGCTAGTATCACTGAGCAGTTCTTC.

The J gene is TRBJ1-6, the V gene TRBV5-1; 8 bases are a match to TRBD1. This CDR3 has 14 amino acids. The germline V gene has CDR1 SGHRS and CDR2 YFSETQ. Trimming cost V 0 bases and J 10 bases; bases outside gene matches: 3. The DNA for the CDR3 is TGCGCCAGCAGCTTGGAGGACAGGGTGTCACCCCTCCACTTT. Amino acid sequence: CASSLEDRVSPLHF.

The J gene is TRBJ2-2, the V gene TRBV24-1, with TRBD2 identical over 8 bases. Unmatched junction bases numbered 4, after V lost 5 bases and J lost 3 bases. The CDR3 spans 15 residues. Germline CDR1 reads KGHDR; CDR2 reads SFDVKD. This CDR3 reads CATSVGTRDTGELFF. CDR3 DNA: TGTGCCACCAGTGTTGGGACTAGAGACACCGGGGAGCTGTTTTTT.

The rearrangement links TRBV20-1 to TRBJ2-4; D possibly corresponds to TRBD2 (6 bases). V lost 0 bases to trimming and J lost 15 bases, with 18 bases between them. CDR3 size: 13 residues. CDR1 is DFQATT and CDR2 is SNEGSKA in the germline V gene (reference sequence). The CDR3 sequence is CSARDTGTPGVYF. Written as DNA, the CDR3 is TGCAGTGCTAGAGATACCGGTACTCCGGGGGTGTACTTC.

This chain links TRBV24-1 with TRBJ2-3; 15 bases are a match to TRBD2. CDR1 and CDR2 from the germline V gene are KGHDR and SFDVKD. There are 15 residues in the CDR3. Trimming removed 4 bases from V and 7 bases from J; junction bases left unmatched: 2. The CDR3 region is CATSEGLAGGNTQYF. In nucleotides, the CDR3 is TGTGCCACCAGTGAGGGACTAGCGGGAGGAAATACGCAGTATTTT.

This clonotype has just a few counts. The V gene is TRBV7-2, the J gene TRBJ2-1; perhaps TRBD1 as D (5 bases). Germline values: CDR1 SGHTA, CDR2 FQGNSA. V was shortened by 5 bases and J by 0 bases, with 14 bases between the two germline ends. This CDR3 is 16 amino acids long. The CDR3, as DNA: TGTGCCAGCAGCGCCCGACAGAGCCCCTCCTACAATGAGCAGTTCTTC. This sequence encodes CASSARQSPSYNEQFF.

The V call is TRBV29-1, the J call TRBJ1-1; possible D gene TRBD1, 5 bases. Trimming took 6 bases from V and 6 from J, leaving 17 bases between them. CDR1 is SQVTM, CDR2 ANQGSEA, per germline. The CDR3 length is 13 residues. The CDR3 region has the DNA TGCAGCGTGGGGGATAGGGCCCGTTCTGAAGCTTTCTTT. Translation: CSVGDRARSEAFF.

The CDR3 here is CASSKAPGETQYF. The CDR3 nucleotides read TGTGCCAGCAGCAAAGCCCCAGGGGAGACCCAGTACTTC. The genes are TRBV21-1 and TRBJ2-5; the DNA was not used to check the table's D call, TRBD1. TRBV21-1 is a pseudogene segment. The CDR3 consists of 13 residues.

The chain combines TRBV20-1 with TRBJ2-3, with 12 bases aligning to TRBD2. The V gene end was trimmed by 0 bases and the J gene end by 4 bases; junction bases not matched to a gene: 5. Germline V gene sequence: CDR1 DFQATT, CDR2 SNEGSKA (reference sequence). This CDR3 is built from 16 residues. The DNA of the CDR3 is TGCAGTGCTAGAGATCGACTAGCGGGAGAGGCAGATACGCAGTATTTT. This sequence encodes CSARDRLAGEADTQYF.

This clonotype was picked up a small number of times. CDR3 sequence reads: CASSLQGAYDEQYF. In DNA, the CDR3 is TGTGCCAGCAGTTTACAGGGGGCCTACGACGAGCAGTACTTC. The rearrangement links TRBV28 to TRBJ2-5; 8 nucleotides agree with TRBD1. Judging by the DNA end, TRBJ2-7 fits better; the J call may be wrong. In germline, CDR1 is MDHEN, CDR2 SYDVKM. This CDR3 is 14 amino acids long.

This chain links TRBV29-1 with TRBJ2-5; 9 bases line up with TRBD2. The J call may not be correct, given that the DNA end is closer to TRBJ2-7. Per the germline V gene, CDR1 is SQVTM and CDR2 is ANQGSEA. The CDR3 is 15 amino acids. The chain's CDR3 is CSVVGELAGSYEQYF. CDR3 DNA: TGCAGCGTTGTGGGAGAGCTAGCGGGAAGTTACGAGCAGTACTTC.

This chain joins TRBV7-2 and TRBJ2-1, with D perhaps matching TRBD2 (6 bases). This CDR3 has 17 residues. The V gene's germline CDR1 is SGHTA and CDR2 FQGNSA. Trimming pared 1 base from V and 0 bases from J, leaving 13 bases between. CDR3 sequence reads: CASSLESSVGSYNEQFF. As DNA, the CDR3 is TGTGCCAGCAGCTTAGAGTCTAGCGTGGGCTCCTACAATGAGCAGTTCTTC.

The chain couples TRBV19 to TRBJ2-1; 10 bases are a match to TRBD1. V lost 2 bases, J lost 8 bases, and 9 bases stayed unmatched. The CDR3 is made up of 16 amino acids. CDR1 is LNHDA, CDR2 SQIVND, per germline (reference sequence). This CDR3 is CASSILPGQGVDEQFF. In nucleotides, the CDR3 is TGTGCCAGTAGTATATTGCCCGGACAGGGGGTGGATGAGCAGTTCTTC.

V usage is TRBV15 and J usage is TRBJ1-1; D is unresolved. This CDR3 contains 14 residues. The V end lost 0 bases, the J end lost 7 bases, and 12 bases lay between the germline ends. Per germline, CDR1 LNHNV and CDR2 YYDKDF (reference sequence). CDR3 loop: CATSRDISPCEAFF. The CDR3 DNA follows: TGTGCCACCAGCAGAGATATCTCCCCTTGTGAAGCTTTCTTT.

This chain uses TRBV10-1 with TRBJ2-5, with 11 bases identical to TRBD1. The ends lost 2 bases at V and 3 bases at J; junction bases unmatched: 5. The CDR3 spans 16 residues. In germline, CDR1 is WNHNN, CDR2 SYGVQD (reference sequence). The CDR3 spells CASSEGTGGSKETQYF. The CDR3 DNA reads as TGCGCCAGCAGTGAGGGGACAGGGGGTTCCAAAGAGACCCAGTACTTC.

This clonotype was observed a few times. This chain links TRBV10-3 with TRBJ2-7; possible D gene TRBD1, 6 bases. V was clipped by 3 bases and J by 6 bases, with 9 bases between them. The CDR3 is 12 amino acids. CDR1 and CDR2 from the germline V gene are ENHRY and SYGVKD. CDR3 loop: CAISDHRAEQYF. The CDR3 DNA reads TGTGCCATCAGTGACCACAGGGCCGAGCAGTACTTC.

This clonotype was detected many times. V gene TRBV20-1 combines with J gene TRBJ2-1; D possibly corresponds to TRBD2 (6 bases). Deletions cut 4 bases from V and 9 bases from J, with 10 bases between. The CDR3 is 11 residues long. Germline CDR1 is DFQATT and CDR2 is SNEGSKA (reference sequence). CDR3 bases: TGCAGTGCTACACTAGCTTTTGAGCAGTTCTTC. It yields the protein CSATLAFEQFF.

As for this clonotype: The junction and the germline gene differ at one end; a read error may be behind it. The chain carries TRBV20-1 and TRBJ2-7; 8 nucleotides match TRBD1. The CDR3 loop spans 15 amino acids. Germline V gene sequence: CDR1 DFQATT, CDR2 SNEGSKA (reference sequence). The CDR3 here is CSAQSRDRSSDEQYF. The CDR3 nucleotides are TGCAGTGCTCAGTCCCGGGACAGGTCCTCCGACGAGCAGTACTTC.

The rearrangement joins TRBV5-1 to TRBJ1-1; no clear D gene. CDR3 length: 14 residues. Germline-derived CDR1 and CDR2 are SGHRS and YFSETQ. Trimming pared 4 bases from V and 5 bases from J, leaving 15 bases between. The CDR3 protein is CASSPFGPGTEAFF. The CDR3 region has the DNA TGCGCCAGCAGCCCTTTTGGGCCCGGGACTGAAGCTTTCTTT.

V and J are TRBV29-1 and TRBJ2-7, with 7 bases lining up with TRBD2. V lost 6 bases to trimming and J lost 2 bases; unmatched junction nucleotides: 7. Per the germline V gene, CDR1 is SQVTM and CDR2 is ANQGSEA. The CDR3 has 13 residues. The CDR3 is CSVVIGGTYEQYF. CDR3 nucleotide sequence: TGCAGCGTAGTAATCGGGGGGACCTACGAGCAGTACTTC.

This sequence joins TRBV7-2 and TRBJ2-5; D not resolved. The ends were cut back, 2 bases at V and 4 bases at J, with 11 bases in the middle. The CDR3 sequence is 14 residues long. From germline, CDR1 is SGHTA and CDR2 FQGNSA. CDR3 amino acids: CASSLNLGRETQYF. CDR3 DNA sequence: TGTGCCAGCAGCTTAAACTTGGGAAGAGAGACCCAGTACTTC.

A few counts support this clonotype. The rearrangement joins TRBV2 to TRBJ2-7, with D unclear. Germline CDR1 and CDR2: SNHLY and FYNNEI. The CDR3 contains 16 residues. The V end was cut by 7 bases, the J end by 2 bases, with 21 bases between. CDR3 loop: CASIPQRNSTTYEQYF. CDR3 DNA: TGTGCCAGCATCCCCCAGAGGAACAGCACGACCTACGAGCAGTACTTC.

The chain joins TRBV24-1 to TRBJ2-3, with D unresolved. In germline, CDR1 is KGHDR, CDR2 SFDVKD. This CDR3 is built from 13 residues. With 1 base removed from V and 5 bases from J, the gap between germline ends came to 6 bases. The CDR3 sequence is CATSDFPVDTQYF. The CDR3 DNA sequence: TGTGCCACCAGTGATTTCCCAGTAGATACGCAGTATTTT.

As for this clonotype: Germline is not matched at one junction end, which may reflect a read error. The CDR3 protein is CAISRGGAYEQYF. CDR3 DNA: TGTGCCATCTCACGGGGGGGAGCCTACGAGCAGTACTTC. The chain links TRBV18 to TRBJ2-7; TRBD2 matches 8 bases. The CDR3 runs to 13 residues. Looked up from germline, CDR1 is KGHSH and CDR2 is LQKENI.

The chain is built from TRBV6-1 and TRBJ2-1; 9 bases fit TRBD2. The length of the CDR3 is 15 residues. Germline CDR1 reads MNHNS; CDR2 reads SASEGT. J lost 2 bases, V lost 11 bases, and 10 bases had no gene match. This CDR3 is CAGARSGRTYNEQFF. CDR3 bases: TGTGCCGGAGCCCGGAGCGGGAGGACCTACAATGAGCAGTTCTTC.

This clonotype was seen many times. This sequence joins TRBV10-3 and TRBJ2-4, with D perhaps matching TRBD2 (6 bases). Per the germline V gene, CDR1 is ENHRY and CDR2 is SYGVKD. CDR3 length: 14 amino acids. Trimming removed 2 bases at V and 6 bases at J, with 11 bases between. As DNA, the CDR3 is TGTGCCATCAGTGAGAAGGGGACTGGAAACATTCAGTACTTC. Residues: CAISEKGTGNIQYF.

The genes are TRBV28 and TRBJ2-2, with 13 nucleotides matching TRBD2. Germline V gene sequence: CDR1 MDHEN, CDR2 SYDVKM. The CDR3 loop spans 17 amino acids. V lost 5 bases to trimming and J lost 7 bases; unmatched junction nucleotides: 10. CDR3 loop: CASSLGLAGELGGELFF. In DNA, the CDR3 is TGTGCCAGCAGTCTAGGACTAGCGGGAGAGTTAGGCGGGGAGCTGTTTTTT.

This chain connects TRBV12-3 or TRBV12-4 to TRBJ1-1; 12 bases agree with TRBD1. J was trimmed by 9 bases and V by 1 base; bases with no gene match: 6. The CDR3 has 15 amino acids. The CDR3 DNA is TGTGCCAGCAGTTTAGTGGGACAGGGGGCGGCCCAAGCTTTCTTT. Its translation is CASSLVGQGAAQAFF.